These T cell receptor beta chains were read from a single sample in a study of OX40 agonist ivuxolimab in advanced cancers. Clones were sequenced by immunoSEQ multiplex PCR, and TCRdb holds only the in-frame ones, with some missing. The sample carries more than 45,000 clones, 70% to 90% recorded once. The sample here was CD4+ or CD8+ T cells sorted from blood, taken in a trial of the OX40 agonist ivuxolimab. These receptors were taken from an adult with an advanced solid tumor such as melanoma, head and neck, liver or kidney cancer. Each CDR3 is given with its conserved first and last residue. The D gene is left open where the match is weak. The size entry is marked missing in some rows and otherwise reads once, few, many or a size class.

v_call,clone_size,j_call,d_call,cdr3_aa,cdr3_nt
TRBV18,NA,TRBJ2-6,TRBD2,CASSRLGLGVSGANVLTF,TGTGCCAGCTCACGACTCGGACTAGGGGTGTCTGGGGCCAACGTCCTGACTTTC
TRBV11-2,NA,TRBJ2-3,NA,CASSLVGPPDTQYF,TGTGCCAGCAGTCTAGTAGGACCCCCGGATACGCAGTATTTT
TRBV29-1,few,TRBJ2-2,NA,CSVEHSGELFF,TGCAGCGTTGAACATAGCGGGGAGCTGTTTTTT
TRBV28,NA,TRBJ1-5,NA,CASTESGQGSNQPQHF,TGTGCCAGCACAGAGTCGGGGCAGGGGAGCAATCAGCCCCAGCATTTT
TRBV7-9,NA,TRBJ1-4,TRBD1,CASSRDRASEKLFF,TGTGCCAGCAGTCGGGACAGGGCCTCGGAAAAACTGTTTTTT
TRBV7-3,NA,TRBJ2-3,NA,CASSSPPGDTQYF,TGTGCCAGCAGCTCCCCCCCGGGGGATACGCAGTATTTT
TRBV18,NA,TRBJ2-7,NA,CASSSSTYEQYF,TGTGCCAGCTCATCCTCTACCTACGAGCAGTACTTC
TRBV2,NA,TRBJ2-1,TRBD1,CASSGDRGPVHEQFF,TGTGCCAGCAGTGGCGACAGGGGGCCAGTCCATGAGCAGTTCTTC
TRBV7-9,NA,TRBJ1-1,NA,CASSLVVRFFTEAFF,TGTGCCAGCAGCTTAGTGGTCCGATTTTTCACTGAAGCTTTCTTT
TRBV2,NA,TRBJ1-4,NA,CASSEAIRVKLFF,TGTGCCAGCAGTGAAGCTATAAGGGTGAAACTGTTTTTT
TRBV27,NA,TRBJ1-2,NA,CASSLSGTQTRYGYTF,TGTGCCAGCAGTCTTTCCGGGACCCAGACTAGGTATGGCTACACCTTC
TRBV19,few,TRBJ1-2,NA,CASRTALTGYTF,TGTGCCAGCCGGACAGCTCTTACTGGCTACACCTTC
TRBV5-1,NA,TRBJ2-3,NA,CASSFTPGTDTQYF,TGCGCCAGCAGCTTCACTCCCGGCACAGATACGCAGTATTTT
TRBV11-1,few,TRBJ2-1,TRBD2,CASSHTSGPTGKQFF,TGTGCCAGCAGCCACACTAGCGGCCCTACGGGTAAGCAGTTCTTC
TRBV7-9,few,TRBJ1-2,NA,CASRTRNYGYTF,TGTGCCAGCAGGACGAGGAACTATGGCTACACCTTC
TRBV6-1,once,TRBJ2-3,NA,CASSRTGTRTDTQYF,TGTGCCAGCAGTAGGACTGGGACCCGGACAGATACGCAGTATTTT
TRBV2,NA,TRBJ1-2,NA,CASSENRVFGYTF,TGTGCCAGCAGTGAAAACAGGGTCTTTGGCTACACCTTC
TRBV5-1,NA,TRBJ2-3,NA,CASSLTWTDTQYF,TGCGCCAGCAGCTTGACGTGGACAGATACGCAGTATTTT
TRBV5-6,once,TRBJ1-2,TRBD1,CASSFRDRGFYGYTF,TGTGCCAGCAGCTTCCGGGACAGGGGGTTCTATGGCTACACCTTC
TRBV11-2,NA,TRBJ2-3,NA,CASSLGSVGTDTQYF,TGTGCCAGCAGCTTAGGATCCGTAGGCACAGATACGCAGTATTTT
TRBV10-3,NA,TRBJ2-7,TRBD1,CAIRKQGAGEQYF,TGTGCCATCAGGAAACAGGGGGCGGGGGAGCAGTACTTC
TRBV5-1,few,TRBJ2-5,NA,CASSLDGTNQETQYF,TGCGCCAGCAGCTTGGATGGGACAAACCAAGAGACCCAGTACTTC
TRBV11-2,NA,TRBJ2-7,NA,CASSPLGDFAEQYF,TGTGCCAGCAGCCCTTTAGGGGATTTCGCCGAGCAGTACTTC
TRBV9,NA,TRBJ2-5,TRBD2,CASSVGTSGRMEETQYF,TGTGCCAGCAGCGTAGGGACTAGCGGGAGGATGGAAGAGACCCAGTACTTC
TRBV7-8,NA,TRBJ2-7,NA,CASSYKWTASEQYF,TGTGCCAGCAGCTATAAGTGGACAGCCTCCGAGCAGTACTTC
TRBV9,NA,TRBJ2-3,NA,CASSVSADTQYF,TGTGCCAGCAGCGTATCGGCAGATACGCAGTATTTT